The 30 T cell receptor beta chains below all came from one sample that was sequenced in a study of T cells in Graves' hyperthyroidism and ophthalmopathy. RNA transcripts gave rise to amplified TCR beta CDR3 regions. HTBI primers were the set used in a first-round RT-PCR of the TCR CDR3. MiXCR, run by TCRdb on the multiplex PCR reads, gives a single entry per CDR3 protein. This sample has a few hundred thousand distinct CDR3 sequences; 14% occur once, and the top ten carry about 14%. The sequenced sample was blood. These receptors were obtained from a woman aged 40 to 50 with Graves' hyperthyroidism.

The table lists this clonotype with many counts. The rearrangement links TRBV30 to TRBJ2-1; TRBD2 agrees at 11 bases. V shed 0 bases, J shed 8 bases, and the junction held 3 bases outside the gene matches. CDR3 length: 14 amino acids. Germline V gives CDR1 GTSNPN, CDR2 SVGIG (reference sequence). CDR3 sequence reads: CAWSVFSGRDEQFF. The CDR3 nucleotides read TGTGCCTGGAGTGTGTTTAGCGGGAGGGATGAGCAGTTCTTC.

The chain couples TRBV19 to TRBJ1-4; D might be TRBD1 (6 bases). Germline V CDR1 and CDR2: LNHDA, SQIVND (reference sequence). The CDR3 runs to 14 residues. V lost 7 bases to trimming and J lost 8 bases, with 17 bases between them. For the CDR3, the DNA is TGTGCCAGTACCTCACAGGGTACGGGGGAAAAACTGTTTTTT. Translated, it gives CASTSQGTGEKLFF.

The sample holds many counts of this clonotype. The chain uses TRBV11-2 and TRBJ2-7; D is unresolved. The CDR3 loop spans 14 amino acids. V lost 1 base to trimming and J lost 6 bases, with 13 bases between them. In germline, CDR1 is SGHAT, CDR2 FQNNGV. This CDR3 reads CASSLGLGKSEQYF. The CDR3 nucleotides read TGTGCCAGCAGCTTAGGCCTCGGCAAGAGCGAGCAGTACTTC. The whole variable domain, filled in from reference TRBV11-2 and TRBJ2-7, reads EAGVAQSPRYKIIEKRQSVAFWCNPISGHATLYWYQQILGQGPKLLIQFQNNGVVDDSQLPKDRFSAERLKGVDSTLKIQPAKLEDSAVYLCASSLGLGKSEQYFGPGTRLTVT.

Ten or more counts support this clonotype. V gene TRBV19 combines with J gene TRBJ2-5; 7 bases are shared with TRBD1. Germline values: CDR1 LNHDA, CDR2 SQIVND (reference sequence). Germline trimming cut 1 base from V and 4 bases from J; bases unmatched to any gene: 6. There are 15 residues in the CDR3. CDR3 region: CASSIGQGGGETQYF. The CDR3 DNA follows: TGTGCCAGTAGTATAGGACAGGGCGGCGGAGAGACCCAGTACTTC.

Ten or more counts support this clonotype. As DNA, the CDR3 is TGCGCCAGCAGCTCACCAGGGACAGGTGTACACGAGCAGTACTTC. It specifies CASSSPGTGVHEQYF. This chain connects TRBV5-1 to TRBJ2-7; the match to TRBD1 covers 8 bases. The V segment lost 3 bases and the J segment 5 bases; nucleotides outside the gene matches: 10. CDR1 is SGHRS and CDR2 is YFSETQ in the germline V gene. The CDR3 loop spans 15 amino acids.

This clonotype appeared many times. The J gene is TRBJ2-1, the V gene TRBV20-1, with 8 bases identical to TRBD2. With V trimmed by 2 bases and J by 0 bases, 9 bases remained unmatched. This CDR3 region has 17 residues. Germline V gene lookup returns CDR1 DFQATT and CDR2 SNEGSKA (reference sequence). This CDR3 reads CSARMLAGRSSYNEQFF. CDR3 in DNA: TGCAGTGCTAGAATGCTAGCGGGCAGGAGCTCCTACAATGAGCAGTTCTTC.

This clonotype was recorded at least ten times. The V gene is TRBV6-1, the J gene TRBJ2-7; 7 bases map to TRBD1. V shed 6 bases and J 0 bases; nucleotides not matched to a gene: 5. This CDR3 region has 14 residues. Germline V lookup: CDR1 MNHNS, CDR2 SASEGT. In nucleotides, the CDR3 is TGTGCCAGCAGGCGGACAGGTGACTCCTACGAGCAGTACTTC. It codes for CASRRTGDSYEQYF.

V gene TRBV2 combines with J gene TRBJ1-4; a possible D gene is TRBD1 (6 bases). V lost 10 bases, J lost 8 bases, and 14 bases lay in between. The CDR3 totals 12 residues. CDR1 SNHLY and CDR2 FYNNEI come from the germline V gene. CDR3 DNA sequence: TGTGCCATCGGGACAAAGGGGGAAAAACTGTTTTTT. Its protein product is CAIGTKGEKLFF.

The chain employs TRBV7-9 and TRBJ2-3, with D hard to call. This CDR3 region has 13 residues. Trimming removed 4 bases at V and 5 bases at J, with 10 bases between. Germline V lookup: CDR1 SEHNR, CDR2 FQNEAQ (reference sequence). In nucleotides, the CDR3 is TGTGCCAGCAGCTCTAGGACCGAAGATACGCAGTATTTT. It specifies CASSSRTEDTQYF.

This chain joins TRBV4-2 and TRBJ2-3; 7 bases fit TRBD2. This CDR3 comprises 15 residues. V gave up 3 bases and J gave up 3 bases; unmatched junction bases: 6. The germline gives CDR1 LGHNA, CDR2 YNFKEQ. The CDR3 here is CASSQAGVSTDTQYF. CDR3 in DNA: TGTGCCAGCAGCCAGGCGGGAGTTTCAACAGATACGCAGTATTTT.

V gene TRBV6-1 combines with J gene TRBJ1-5, with a tentative D call TRBD1 (6 bases). The germline V and J ends were trimmed by 5 bases and 4 bases, with 12 bases remaining between them. Germline V lookup: CDR1 MNHNS, CDR2 SASEGT. The length of the CDR3 is 14 residues. CDR3 residues: CASSPSTGNQPQHF. The CDR3 DNA reads as TGTGCCAGCAGTCCTTCAACAGGGAATCAGCCCCAGCATTTT.

Many counts were recorded for this clonotype. The CDR3 is CASSRIDGGSSYNEQFF. The CDR3 DNA follows: TGTGCCAGCAGCCGGATTGACGGCGGCTCCTCCTACAATGAGCAGTTCTTC. The chain is built from TRBV7-9 and TRBJ2-1, with D unresolved. Germline V gene sequence: CDR1 SEHNR, CDR2 FQNEAQ (reference sequence). The CDR3 has 17 amino acids. The V end lost 5 bases, the J end lost 0 bases, and 17 bases lay between the germline ends.

This clonotype showed up just a few times. This chain connects TRBV18 to TRBJ2-7; no clear D gene. The CDR3 covers 14 residues. Germline CDR1 reads KGHSH; CDR2 reads LQKENI. V was pared by 1 base and J by 3 bases, with 10 bases between. As DNA, the CDR3 is TGTGCCAGCTCACCACGAAGCCAGGTCTACGAGCAGTACTTC. It specifies CASSPRSQVYEQYF. Full variable domain (rest looked up from reference TRBV18 and TRBJ2-7): NAGVMQNPRHLVRRRGQEARLRCSPMKGHSHVYWYRQLPEEGLKFMVYLQKENIIDESGMPKERFSAEFPKEGPSILRIQQVVRGDSAAYFCASSPRSQVYEQYFGPGTRLTVT.

This clonotype was counted many times. This chain joins TRBV7-8 and TRBJ2-3; weak D call: TRBD1 (6 bases). V lost 3 bases and J 0 bases, leaving 10 bases between the germline ends. CDR3 length equals 15 residues. Germline CDR1 is SGHVS and CDR2 is FQNEAQ. The CDR3 nucleotides are TGTGCCAGCAGCTTTCAGGGGTATAGCACAGATACGCAGTATTTT. It is translated as CASSFQGYSTDTQYF. Together with reference TRBV7-8 and TRBJ2-3, the CDR3 gives the full variable domain: GAGVSQSPRYKVAKRGQDVALRCDPISGHVSLFWYQQALGQGPEFLTYFQNEAQLDKSGLPSDRFFAERPEGSVSTLKIQRTQQEDSAVYLCASSFQGYSTDTQYFGPGTRLTVL.

This sequence joins TRBV25-1 and TRBJ2-7, with TRBD1 matching 9 bases. Germline V CDR1 and CDR2: MGHDK, SYGVNS. The CDR3 is 15 amino acids. Losses at the gene ends were 2 bases for V and 4 bases for J; bases not matched to a gene: 6. CDR3 amino acids: CASSERGQGRYEQYF. The CDR3 nucleotides are TGTGCCAGCAGTGAACGCGGACAGGGGAGGTACGAGCAGTACTTC.

This clonotype was seen ten or more times. The chain recombines TRBV20-1 with TRBJ1-5, with 8 bases that match TRBD1. Germline CDR1 reads DFQATT; CDR2 reads SNEGSKA (reference sequence). With 3 bases clipped from V and 0 bases from J, the junction kept 10 bases outside the gene matches. This CDR3 contains 17 residues. This chain's CDR3 is CSASLADRVYSNQPQHF. CDR3 sequence (DNA): TGCAGTGCTAGTCTAGCGGACAGGGTGTATAGCAATCAGCCCCAGCATTTT.

Ten or more counts support this clonotype. The chain carries TRBV5-5 and TRBJ2-1; D is unresolved. V was pared by 0 bases and J by 4 bases, with 5 bases between. CDR1 and CDR2 from the germline V gene are SGHKS and YYEKEE (reference sequence). The CDR3 spans 13 residues. In nucleotides, the CDR3 is TGTGCCAGCAGCTTGGTGGCGTACAATGAGCAGTTCTTC. Its translation is CASSLVAYNEQFF.

The V gene is TRBV10-1, the J gene TRBJ2-1; a possible D gene is TRBD1 (5 bases). Trimming left V 3 bases short and J 8 bases short, with 5 bases between. Per the germline V gene, CDR1 is WNHNN and CDR2 is SYGVQD (reference sequence). The CDR3 runs to 11 residues. This CDR3 reads CASSEGDEQFF. The DNA of the CDR3 is TGCGCCAGCAGTGAAGGGGATGAGCAGTTCTTC.

This clonotype was picked up a small number of times. This rearrangement joins TRBV5-4 to TRBJ2-5, with D possibly matching TRBD1 (5 bases). The germline CDR1 and CDR2 sequences are SGHNT and YYREEE (reference sequence). The CDR3 runs 13 residues. V gave up 5 bases and J gave up 1 base, with 9 bases separating them. In DNA form, the CDR3 reads TGTGCCAGCAGTATTGACAGCCAAGAGACCCAGTACTTC. Translation: CASSIDSQETQYF.

The table lists this clonotype with many counts. V usage is TRBV3-1 and J usage is TRBJ2-3; 7 nucleotides align to TRBD2. The CDR3 sequence is 16 residues long. Looked up from germline, CDR1 is LGHDT and CDR2 is YNNKEL (reference sequence). V was clipped by 0 bases and J by 2 bases; unmatched bases: 5. CDR3 coding DNA: TGTGCCAGCAGCCAAGATGCGGGAGACCCCACAGATACGCAGTATTTT. This gives the protein CASSQDAGDPTDTQYF.

The chain has TRBV4-1 and TRBJ1-2; TRBD1 agrees at 9 bases. The CDR3 length is 15 residues. V dropped 3 bases and J dropped 4; count of bases not matched to a gene: 6. CDR1 and CDR2 (germline): MGHRA, YSYEKL. The CDR3: CASSHDRTGVYGYTF. CDR3 DNA: TGCGCCAGCAGCCATGACCGGACAGGGGTCTATGGCTACACCTTC.

There are many counts of this clonotype. V usage is TRBV7-8 and J usage is TRBJ2-7; D may match TRBD1 or TRBD2 (6 bases each). Germline V lookup: CDR1 SGHVS, CDR2 FQNEAQ. CDR3 size: 17 residues. V was cut by 4 bases and J by 4 bases, with 23 bases left in between. In nucleotides, the CDR3 is TGTGCCAGCAGCTCAAATGGGGGGCCGCTAGCGCGGTACGAGCAGTACTTC. This gives the protein CASSSNGGPLARYEQYF.

This clonotype was observed a few times. The V gene is TRBV19, the J gene TRBJ1-2, with D unclear. Germline V gene sequence: CDR1 LNHDA, CDR2 SQIVND (reference sequence). The length of the CDR3 is 13 residues. The V gene lost 4 bases and the J gene lost 8 bases, with 14 bases spanning the gap. CDR3 residues: CASSNSGERGYTF. The DNA for the CDR3 is TGTGCCAGTAGTAATTCGGGAGAGAGGGGCTACACCTTC.

This clonotype was detected many times. This chain joins TRBV6-1 and TRBJ1-3; D not certain. The CDR3 is 17 residues long. V lost 4 bases and J lost 0, with 16 bases in between. Germline-derived CDR1 and CDR2 are MNHNS and SASEGT. CDR3 coding DNA: TGTGCCAGCAGTGGGCCCGGTCGGACCCGCTCTGGAAACACCATATATTTT. This sequence encodes CASSGPGRTRSGNTIYF.

This clonotype was seen ten or more times. At one of its ends the junction is not consistent with the germline gene, which may arise from a read error. This chain joins TRBV7-8 and TRBJ2-3; perhaps TRBD2 as D (5 bases). The CDR3 spans 18 residues. Germline CDR1 reads SGHVS; CDR2 reads FQNEAQ. CDR3 coding DNA: TGTGCCAGCACCTTAGGGCCAACACTAGTGGGAGCCCCAGATACGCAGTATTTT. Translation: CASTLGPTLVGAPDTQYF.

This clonotype was observed a single time. The V gene is TRBV27, the J gene TRBJ2-3; no reliable D call. The CDR3 has 13 residues. V shed 1 base and J shed 4 bases, with 6 bases lying between them. Per the germline V gene, CDR1 is MNHEY and CDR2 is SMNVEV (reference sequence). CDR3 sequence (DNA): TGTGCCAGCAGTTTATTAGCATCAGATACGCAGTATTTT. This sequence encodes CASSLLASDTQYF.

The sample holds many counts of this clonotype. V gene TRBV20-1 combines with J gene TRBJ2-7; 11 nucleotides agree with TRBD1. Germline V gene lookup returns CDR1 DFQATT and CDR2 SNEGSKA (reference sequence). With V trimmed by 5 bases and J by 3 bases, 9 bases remained unmatched. This CDR3 has 15 amino acids. CDR3 sequence: CSAVPGTGGGYEQYF. CDR3 nucleotides: TGCAGTGCTGTGCCCGGGACAGGGGGAGGCTACGAGCAGTACTTC.

This clonotype was counted only a few times. The CDR3 bases are TGTGCTAGTGGAAGAAAGGCTAACACAGATACGCAGTATTTT. Its translation: CASGRKANTDTQYF. The chain employs TRBV12-5 and TRBJ2-3, with D hard to call. Trimming left V 6 bases short and J 2 bases short, with 12 bases between. Germline CDR1 reads LGHNT; CDR2 reads FRNRAP. CDR3 length equals 14 residues. Full variable domain (outside the CDR3, taken from reference TRBV12-5 and TRBJ2-3): DARVTQTPRHKVTEMGQEVTMRCQPILGHNTVFWYRQTMMQGLELLAYFRNRAPLDDSGMPKDRFSAEMPDATLATLKIQPSEPRDSAVYFCASGRKANTDTQYFGPGTRLTVL.

This chain uses TRBV14 with TRBJ1-4; D is uncertain. V lost 2 bases and J 0 bases, leaving 7 bases between the germline ends. In germline, CDR1 is SGHDN, CDR2 FVKESK. This CDR3 is 15 amino acids long. This CDR3 reads CASSQPPATNEKLFF. CDR3 DNA sequence: TGTGCCAGCAGCCAACCCCCGGCAACTAATGAAAAACTGTTTTTT. The complete variable domain, with remaining parts taken from reference TRBV14 and TRBJ1-4, reads EAGVTQFPSHSVIEKGQTVTLRCDPISGHDNLYWYRRVMGKEIKFLLHFVKESKQDESGMPNNRFLAERTGGTYSTLKVQPAELEDSGVYFCASSQPPATNEKLFFGSGTQLSVL.

In this sample, this clonotype turned up a few times. The J gene is TRBJ2-2, the V gene TRBV6-2 or TRBV6-3; no clear D. Germline values: CDR1 MNHEY, CDR2 SVGEGT. Deletions cut 5 bases from V and 4 bases from J, with 5 bases between. The CDR3 has 12 residues. The CDR3 DNA sequence: TGTGCCAGCAGTCAACTCACCGGGGAGCTGTTTTTT. Translation: CASSQLTGELFF.